The 9 T cell receptor beta chains presented below share a single source sample, sequenced in a study of vaccination effects on CD4 cells after COVID-19. The antigens of these receptors remain unknown. Only in-frame clones appear in the TCRdb table, and some are missing; sequencing was by immunoSEQ multiplex PCR. Of about 17,000 clones detected, about 76% appear once; the ten largest clones hold less than 25%. Viral peptide pools were used in the ViraFEST assay to expand antigen-specific CD4+ T cells, and sequencing came afterward. CD4+ T cells were isolated after 10 days of culture. According to PCR results, the person was infected with SARS-CoV-2 between March and December 2020. Each participant received a vaccine that was either BNT162b2 or mRNA-1273, given as two doses. This specimen consisted of CD4+ T cells from PBMCs cultured with SARS-CoV-2 spike peptides, obtained after COVID-19 vaccination. All receptors derive from a human donor who had a prior SARS-CoV-2 infection.

This chain joins TRBV27 and TRBJ1-2, with TRBD1 matching 8 bases. Germline trimming cut 6 bases from V and 7 bases from J; bases unmatched to any gene: 7. This CDR3 comprises 13 residues. The germline CDR1 and CDR2 sequences are MNHEY and SMNVEV (reference sequence). CDR3 amino acids: CASSPTGEVGYTF. DNA of the CDR3: TGTGCCAGCAGCCCGACAGGGGAGGTTGGCTACACCTTC.

V and J are TRBV7-2 and TRBJ1-2; TRBD1 is a possible D gene (5 bases). The V gene's germline CDR1 is SGHTA and CDR2 FQGNSA. The CDR3 is 14 amino acids. V was clipped by 2 bases and J by 7 bases, with 14 bases between them. DNA for the CDR3: TGTGCCAGCAGCTTACGGGAGGCGAGGGGTGGCTACACCTTC. Translation: CASSLREARGGYTF. The full variable domain, its missing parts supplied by reference TRBV7-2 and TRBJ1-2, is GAGVSQSPSNKVTEKGKDVELRCDPISGHTALYWYRQSLGQGLEFLIYFQGNSAPDKSGLPSDRFSAERTGGSVSTLTIQRTQQEDSAVYLCASSLREARGGYTFGSGTRLTVV.

The genes are TRBV3-1 (or the pseudogene TRBV3-2) and TRBJ2-5; 7 positions agree with TRBD1. Germline V lookup: CDR1 LGHDT, CDR2 YNNKEL (reference sequence). The CDR3 runs 16 residues. Trimming cost V 5 bases and J 3 bases; bases outside gene matches: 12. The CDR3, as DNA: TGTGCCAGCAGCGTAGGGGACAGACTCCATGAAGAGACCCAGTACTTC. Translating it yields CASSVGDRLHEETQYF.

This chain joins TRBV21-1 and TRBJ1-5; the table gives TRBD1 as D, unverified against the DNA. TRBV21-1 is a pseudogene segment. CDR3 length equals 12 residues. CDR3 in DNA: TGTGCCAGACAGGGGGACAATCAGCCCCAGCATTTT. Residues: CARQGDNQPQHF.

The chain links TRBV5-1 to TRBJ2-2, with D tentatively TRBD1 (5 bases). V was clipped by 6 bases and J by 1 base, with 10 bases between them. The length of the CDR3 is 14 residues. Germline CDR1 is SGHRS and CDR2 is YFSETQ. The CDR3 coding sequence is TGCGCCAGCAATGTAGGGGTGAACACCGGGGAGCTGTTTTTT. Translating gives CASNVGVNTGELFF.

V usage is TRBV7-2 and J usage is TRBJ1-5; D remains unclear. Between the trimmed V and J ends, which lost 4 bases and 5 bases, there was a span of 12 bases. Germline lookup yields CDR1 SGHTA and CDR2 FQGNSA. The CDR3 contains 14 residues. For the CDR3, the DNA is TGTGCCAGCAGCTCAACGTCCCGGGATCAGCCCCAGCATTTT. Residues: CASSSTSRDQPQHF. Combining the CDR3 with reference TRBV7-2 and TRBJ1-5 gives the whole variable domain GAGVSQSPSNKVTEKGKDVELRCDPISGHTALYWYRQSLGQGLEFLIYFQGNSAPDKSGLPSDRFSAERTGGSVSTLTIQRTQQEDSAVYLCASSSTSRDQPQHFGDGTRLSIL.

This chain connects TRBV11-2 to TRBJ2-1, with TRBD2 identical over 8 bases. Germline loops: CDR1 SGHAT, CDR2 FQNNGV. The CDR3 runs to 14 residues. Trimming cost V 3 bases and J 6 bases; bases outside gene matches: 4. CDR3 DNA sequence: TGTGCCAGCAGCTTTAACGGGGGGGTCAATGAGCAGTTCTTC. This codes for CASSFNGGVNEQFF.

The chain employs TRBV6-2 or TRBV6-3 and TRBJ2-5; D perhaps matches TRBD2 (5 bases). V lost 5 bases and J lost 4, with 8 bases in between. This CDR3 is 12 amino acids long. Germline-derived CDR1 and CDR2 are MNHEY and SVGEGT. The CDR3 loop reads CASSGGGETQYF. Written as DNA, the CDR3 is TGTGCCAGCAGTGGTGGAGGAGAGACCCAGTACTTC.

The rearrangement joins TRBV5-6 to TRBJ2-1, with 8 bases aligning to TRBD1. V gave up 1 base and J gave up 4 bases; unmatched junction bases: 7. Germline loops: CDR1 SGHDT, CDR2 YYEEEE. This CDR3 spans 16 amino acids. The CDR3 reads CASSLWSGQEYNEQFF. CDR3 nucleotides: TGTGCCAGCAGCTTGTGGTCGGGACAGGAATACAATGAGCAGTTCTTC.